This T cell receptor (beta chain) was found in a study of metastatic and nonmetastatic thyroid tumors. TCRdb reanalyzed the PCR reads via MiXCR. The top ten hold approximately 6.2% of the sample, which has about 20,000 clones, 12% seen once. Thyroid surgery had not been preceded by any treatment in any patient. Findings and caveats of the study: Reports indicated that malignant thyroid tumors showed significantly higher TCR beta diversity than benign nodules did, in blood and tumor.

This clone is labeled as medium-sized. Its antigen is currently unknown. The CDR3 length is 16 residues. Germline V lookup: CDR1 MNHNS, CDR2 SASEGT. The trim removed 5 bases at V and 0 bases at J, leaving 6 bases unmatched. This chain connects TRBV6-1 to TRBJ2-3; 9 bases align to TRBD2. This clonotype was sampled from a male donor with papillary thyroid cancer or a benign thyroid nodule (not recorded which). Some clones in this sample may be carry-over from other donors' samples. Sequenced sample: blood. CDR3 region: CASSRYGLASTDTQYF. Written as DNA, the CDR3 is TGTGCCAGCAGTCGCTACGGACTAGCGAGCACAGATACGCAGTATTTT.